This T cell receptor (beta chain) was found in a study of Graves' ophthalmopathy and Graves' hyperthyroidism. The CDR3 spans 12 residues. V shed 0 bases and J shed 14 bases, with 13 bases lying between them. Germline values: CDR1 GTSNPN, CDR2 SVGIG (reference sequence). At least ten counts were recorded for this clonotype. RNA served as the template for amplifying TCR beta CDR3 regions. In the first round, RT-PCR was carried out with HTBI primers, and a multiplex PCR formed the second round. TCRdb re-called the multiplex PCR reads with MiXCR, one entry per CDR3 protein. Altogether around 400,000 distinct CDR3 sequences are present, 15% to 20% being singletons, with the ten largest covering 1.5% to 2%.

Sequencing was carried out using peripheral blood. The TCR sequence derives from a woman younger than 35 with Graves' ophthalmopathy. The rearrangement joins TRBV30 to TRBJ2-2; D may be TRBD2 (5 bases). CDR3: CAWSVGGRVLFF. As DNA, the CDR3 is TGTGCCTGGAGTGTCGGAGGAAGGGTTCTGTTTTTT.